These 27 T cell receptor beta chains originate from one sample sequenced in a study of blood T cells in healthy people across ages. Alongside a J-beta primer mix, a sample-barcoded 5' primer served in a second PCR lasting about 6 to 12 cycles. TCRdb re-analysed the 5' RACE reads in MiXCR, keeping a single row per CDR3 protein. Counted here are about 1.7 million distinct CDR3 sequences, approximately 30% occurring once; the ten biggest clones make up more than 6%. The sequenced sample consisted of blood. The receptor source for this set is a woman in her 30s in good health.

With respect to this clonotype: This may come from a read error, since a much larger clone is one base off. This chain connects TRBV20-1 to TRBJ2-1, with D possibly matching TRBD2 (10 bases). Per germline, CDR1 DFQATT and CDR2 SNEGSKA (reference sequence). Trimming pared 3 bases from V and 8 bases from J, leaving 26 bases between. The CDR3 consists of 17 residues. The CDR3 coding sequence is TGCAGTGCTAGCGGGACAGGGCGAGAGCGGGGGGGCGATGAGCAGTTCTTC. Protein product: CSASGTGRERGGDEQFF.

J is TRBJ2-1 and V is TRBV24-1; TRBD1 matches at 9 bases. CDR1 KGHDR and CDR2 SFDVKD come from the germline V gene. Losses at the gene ends were 3 bases for V and 9 bases for J; bases not matched to a gene: 11. This CDR3 contains 16 residues. CDR3 sequence reads: CATSDAGTGRSGEQFF. The CDR3 DNA is TGTGCCACCAGTGATGCCGGGACAGGGCGGTCAGGTGAGCAGTTCTTC.

Notes on this clonotype: One end of the junction is discordant with germline, which a read error may explain. The chain uses TRBV5-1 and TRBJ2-1; TRBD1 is a possible D gene (5 bases). CDR1 SGHRS and CDR2 YFSETQ come from the germline V gene. The CDR3 sequence is 15 residues long. CDR3 nucleotides: TGCGCCAGCAACTTGGGGCAGATGGGGATCAATGAGCAGTTCTTC. Its translation is CASNLGQMGINEQFF.

This clonotype was observed a handful of times. The gene calls are TRBV4-2 and TRBJ2-6; TRBD1 matches at 8 bases. Germline CDR1 and CDR2: LGHNA and YNFKEQ. After removal of 0 bases from V and 1 base from J, the junction contained 5 bases not matched to a gene. The CDR3 consists of 18 residues. DNA for the CDR3: TGTGCCAGCAGCCAAGAAGGAACAGGGGGTTCTGGGGCCAACGTCCTGACTTTC. Amino acid sequence: CASSQEGTGGSGANVLTF.

In this sample, this clonotype turned up a few times. This chain uses TRBV5-5 with TRBJ1-6; TRBD1 matches 7 bases. CDR1 and CDR2 (germline): SGHKS, YYEKEE (reference sequence). This CDR3 has 15 residues. V lost 3 bases to trimming and J lost 13 bases; unmatched junction nucleotides: 13. CDR3 sequence reads: CASSSAGTAFSPLHF. CDR3 coding DNA: TGTGCCAGCAGCTCAGCCGGGACAGCCTTTAGCCCCCTCCACTTT.

This clonotype was counted a few times. This chain links TRBV10-3 with TRBJ2-5; maybe TRBD2 (6 bases). The CDR3 has 13 residues. With 11 bases removed from V and 5 bases from J, the gap between germline ends came to 18 bases. CDR1 is ENHRY, CDR2 SYGVKD, per germline. CDR3 in DNA: TGTGCCGCCAGAACGGAGGGGACGGAGACCCAGTACTTC. Its protein is CAARTEGTETQYF.

The chain recombines TRBV14 with TRBJ2-7; 9 bases match TRBD2. Germline V gene lookup returns CDR1 SGHDN and CDR2 FVKESK. The V segment lost 4 bases and the J segment 4 bases; nucleotides outside the gene matches: 8. This CDR3 has 15 residues. The CDR3 bases are TGTGCCAGCAGCCCTCATAGCGGGGGTGAATACGAGCAGTACTTC. Translated, it gives CASSPHSGGEYEQYF. Together with reference TRBV14 and TRBJ2-7, the CDR3 gives the full variable domain: EAGVTQFPSHSVIEKGQTVTLRCDPISGHDNLYWYRRVMGKEIKFLLHFVKESKQDESGMPNNRFLAERTGGTYSTLKVQPAELEDSGVYFCASSPHSGGEYEQYFGPGTRLTVT.

The rearrangement joins TRBV7-2 to TRBJ2-1; 7 nucleotides align to TRBD2. The CDR3 totals 15 residues. Germline trimming cut 3 bases from V and 1 base from J; bases unmatched to any gene: 3. Per the germline V gene, CDR1 is SGHTA and CDR2 is FQGNSA. CDR3 sequence (DNA): TGTGCCAGCAGCTTTGGGACTATGTCCTACAATGAGCAGTTCTTC. Translation: CASSFGTMSYNEQFF. Full variable domain (outside the CDR3, taken from reference TRBV7-2 and TRBJ2-1): GAGVSQSPSNKVTEKGKDVELRCDPISGHTALYWYRQSLGQGLEFLIYFQGNSAPDKSGLPSDRFSAERTGGSVSTLTIQRTQQEDSAVYLCASSFGTMSYNEQFFGPGTRLTVL.

This clonotype has more than one count but fewer than ten. This sequence joins TRBV20-1 and TRBJ1-6; a possible D gene is TRBD1 (6 bases). The V end was cut by 4 bases, the J end by 7 bases, with 17 bases between. This CDR3 is 15 amino acids long. Germline V lookup: CDR1 DFQATT, CDR2 SNEGSKA (reference sequence). The CDR3: CSAINRDKLNSPLHF. For the CDR3, the DNA is TGCAGTGCTATCAACCGGGACAAACTAAATTCACCCCTCCACTTT.

This sequence joins TRBV12-3 or TRBV12-4 and TRBJ2-1; D gene ambiguous. CDR3 length equals 13 residues. V shed 2 bases and J shed 8 bases, with 10 bases lying between them. The CDR3 sequence: CASSLKVMDEQFF. CDR3 coding DNA: TGTGCCAGCAGTTTAAAGGTTATGGATGAGCAGTTCTTC.

This chain joins TRBV7-2 and TRBJ2-4; 10 nucleotides align to TRBD1. Unmatched junction bases numbered 13, after V lost 4 bases and J lost 13 bases. There are 15 residues in the CDR3. Per the germline V gene, CDR1 is SGHTA and CDR2 is FQGNSA. The CDR3 sequence: CASSSRDRGDYGQYF. In DNA, the CDR3 is TGTGCCAGCAGCTCCCGGGACAGGGGAGACTACGGGCAGTACTTC. The whole variable domain, filled in from reference TRBV7-2 and TRBJ2-4, reads GAGVSQSPSNKVTEKGKDVELRCDPISGHTALYWYRQSLGQGLEFLIYFQGNSAPDKSGLPSDRFSAERTGGSVSTLTIQRTQQEDSAVYLCASSSRDRGDYGQYFGAGTRLSVL.

The sample holds many counts of this clonotype. The chain has TRBV5-5 and TRBJ1-1; D unresolved. V was pared by 3 bases and J by 3 bases, with 12 bases between. The CDR3 covers 14 residues. CDR1 is SGHKS, CDR2 YYEKEE, per germline (reference sequence). DNA of the CDR3: TGTGCCAGCAGCTCGGGCGCAAGGGACACTGAAGCTTTCTTT. This encodes CASSSGARDTEAFF.

This clonotype showed up just a few times. The chain employs TRBV28 and TRBJ2-7; D may correspond to TRBD1 or TRBD2 (5 bases each). This CDR3 comprises 15 residues. The germline V and J ends were trimmed by 6 bases and 3 bases, with 18 bases remaining between them. CDR1 is MDHEN and CDR2 is SYDVKM in the germline V gene. In DNA, the CDR3 is TGTGCCAGCAGCCGCCCAGGGACGGGCCACTACGAGCAGTACTTC. This codes for CASSRPGTGHYEQYF.

The chain couples TRBV7-9 to TRBJ1-5; D is uncertain. V lost 5 bases, J lost 4 bases, and 18 bases lay in between. This CDR3 is 16 amino acids long. Germline V lookup: CDR1 SEHNR, CDR2 FQNEAQ (reference sequence). Here the CDR3 reads CASSPGWAESNQPQHF. The CDR3 coding sequence is TGTGCCAGCAGCCCCGGGTGGGCGGAATCTAATCAGCCCCAGCATTTT.

The chain couples TRBV27 to TRBJ2-7; D may be TRBD2 (5 bases). With the DNA end fitting TRBJ2-5 better, the J assignment may be wrong. Germline V gives CDR1 MNHEY, CDR2 SMNVEV (reference sequence). The CDR3 contains 16 residues. CDR3 residues: CASAAGTGVAEETQYF. In DNA, the CDR3 is TGTGCCAGCGCCGCCGGCACCGGGGTGGCGGAAGAGACCCAGTACTTC.

This clonotype was seen more than once but under ten times. The chain is built from TRBV12-3 or TRBV12-4 and TRBJ1-5; a weak D match, TRBD1 (6 bases). There are 15 residues in the CDR3. V shed 2 bases and J shed 0 bases, with 8 bases lying between them. Written as DNA, the CDR3 is TGTGCCAGCAGTTTATGGGGGCGTAGCAATCAGCCCCAGCATTTT. Translation gives CASSLWGRSNQPQHF.

The chain's CDR3 is CATRNKGPGELFF. The DNA of the CDR3 is TGTGCCACCAGAAATAAGGGGCCCGGGGAGCTGTTTTTT. The rearrangement links TRBV15 to TRBJ2-2; possible D gene TRBD1, 5 bases. V shed 6 bases and J shed 6 bases, with 11 bases lying between them. This CDR3 spans 13 amino acids. CDR1 and CDR2 from the germline V gene are LNHNV and YYDKDF (reference sequence). Looking up the rest from reference TRBV15 and TRBJ2-2 gives the full variable domain: DAMVIQNPRYQVTQFGKPVTLSCSQTLNHNVMYWYQQKSSQAPKLLFHYYDKDFNNEADTPDNFQSRRPNTSFCFLDIRSPGLGDTAMYLCATRNKGPGELFFGEGSRLTVL.

The gene calls are TRBV6-1 and TRBJ2-7, with 9 bases aligning to TRBD1. Trimming took 3 bases from V and 2 from J; bases not matched to a gene: 8. The CDR3 contains 16 residues. Germline CDR1 MNHNS, CDR2 SASEGT. Here the CDR3 DNA reads TGTGCCAGCAGTGATCCGGGACAGGGCAAAACCTACGAGCAGTACTTC. As protein: CASSDPGQGKTYEQYF.

This clonotype was counted only a few times. The chain uses TRBV28 and TRBJ2-1; D may match TRBD1 or TRBD2 (5 bases each). With 6 bases removed from V and 0 bases from J, the gap between germline ends came to 24 bases. CDR1 is MDHEN and CDR2 is SYDVKM in the germline V gene. The CDR3 contains 19 residues. The CDR3 DNA follows: TGTGCCAGCAGGTCGAGGGGACCGCTCCCTCGGGCCTCCTACAATGAGCAGTTCTTC. Amino acids: CASRSRGPLPRASYNEQFF.

This clonotype was observed at least ten times. The chain couples TRBV12-3 or TRBV12-4 to TRBJ2-1; 8 bases are shared with TRBD2. Trimming took 5 bases from V and 3 from J; bases not matched to a gene: 6. This CDR3 is 15 amino acids long. In DNA form, the CDR3 reads TGTGCCAGCAGTGGCCTAGCGGGCGACTACAATGAGCAGTTCTTC. It encodes CASSGLAGDYNEQFF.

As regards this clonotype: One end of the junction fails to match germline, which may point to a read error. V is TRBV7-7 and J is TRBJ2-1; TRBD2 might be the D (5 bases). The CDR3 sequence is 15 residues long. Germline CDR1 reads SSHAT; CDR2 reads FNYEAQ (reference sequence). Written as DNA, the CDR3 is TGTGTCAGCAGCCCGGACTGGGCCTCCTACAATGAGCAGTTCTTC. Its protein product is CVSSPDWASYNEQFF.

The chain couples TRBV12-3 or TRBV12-4 to TRBJ1-2; 7 positions match TRBD1. The ends lost 1 base at V and 7 bases at J; junction bases unmatched: 6. CDR3 size: 14 residues. In DNA, the CDR3 is TGTGCCAGCAGTTTAGGAGGGGGCGTGGGTGGCTACACCTTC. Translated, it gives CASSLGGGVGGYTF.

In the case of this clonotype: The junction differs from germline at one of its ends, possibly a read error. The chain carries TRBV6-5 and TRBJ2-1; 9 positions match TRBD1. Germline assignment: CDR1 MNHEY and CDR2 SVGAGI. This CDR3 has 14 residues. CDR3 sequence: CAGSNSGTGIIEFF. The CDR3 nucleotides read TGTGCCGGCAGTAACTCCGGGACAGGGATAATCGAGTTCTTC.

This clonotype was seen ten or more times. The chain has TRBV27 and TRBJ1-1; possibly TRBD1 for D (5 bases). Trimming shortened V by 6 bases and J by 4 bases, and 12 bases separated the two germline ends. Germline CDR1 and CDR2: MNHEY and SMNVEV (reference sequence). CDR3 length: 13 residues. Here the CDR3 reads CASSRGDRTEAFF. The CDR3 DNA reads TGTGCCAGCAGCCGGGGCGACCGCACTGAAGCTTTCTTT.

This clonotype was picked up a small number of times. V gene TRBV7-9 combines with J gene TRBJ2-1; D gene uncertain. CDR1 is SEHNR, CDR2 FQNEAQ, per germline (reference sequence). Trimming left V 0 bases short and J 8 bases short, with 11 bases between. This CDR3 region has 14 residues. CDR3 region: CASSLALQWDEQFF. CDR3 DNA: TGTGCCAGCAGCTTAGCTCTCCAATGGGATGAGCAGTTCTTC.

This rearrangement joins TRBV12-3 or TRBV12-4 to TRBJ2-5, with 7 positions matching TRBD2. V shed 6 bases, J shed 11 bases, and the junction held 15 bases outside the gene matches. The CDR3 length is 14 residues. The CDR3 reads CASRTGTRGVEQYF. The DNA for the CDR3 is TGTGCCAGCAGGACCGGGACCCGGGGGGTTGAGCAGTACTTC.

This clonotype appeared many times. This chain links TRBV2 with TRBJ2-7; D not resolved. The V gene's germline CDR1 is SNHLY and CDR2 FYNNEI. V lost 3 bases and J 4 bases, leaving 13 bases between the germline ends. The CDR3 runs to 14 residues. CDR3 region: CASSDVRTLYEQYF. The CDR3 coding sequence is TGTGCCAGCAGTGATGTGAGGACCCTATACGAGCAGTACTTC.